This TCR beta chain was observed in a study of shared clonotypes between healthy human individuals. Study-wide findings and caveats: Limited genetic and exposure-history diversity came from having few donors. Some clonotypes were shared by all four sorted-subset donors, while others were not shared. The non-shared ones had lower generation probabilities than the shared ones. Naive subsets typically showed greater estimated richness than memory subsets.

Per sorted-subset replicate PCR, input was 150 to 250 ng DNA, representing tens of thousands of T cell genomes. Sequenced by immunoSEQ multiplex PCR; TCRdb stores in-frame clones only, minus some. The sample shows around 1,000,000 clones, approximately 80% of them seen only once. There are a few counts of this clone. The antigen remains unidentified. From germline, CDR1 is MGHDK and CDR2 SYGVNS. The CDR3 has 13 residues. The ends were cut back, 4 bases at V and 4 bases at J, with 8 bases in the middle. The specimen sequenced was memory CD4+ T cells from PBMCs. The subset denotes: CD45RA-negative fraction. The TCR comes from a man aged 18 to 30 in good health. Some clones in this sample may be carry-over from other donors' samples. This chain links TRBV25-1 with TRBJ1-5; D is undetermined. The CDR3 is CASSAGLNQPQHF. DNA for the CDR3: TGTGCCAGCAGTGCAGGCCTGAATCAGCCCCAGCATTTT.